The source of this T cell receptor (beta chain) is a study of cytotoxic CD8 clonotypes in ibrutinib-treated CLL. The wider study: With a range of 6 to 36, the median treatment time before response samples were taken was under 15 months. Samples averaged approximately 240,000 productive templates and 94,082 productive rearrangements.

Findings and caveats of the study: Clonality climbed at ibrutinib response, then dropped toward baseline at progression. Measured clonality at baseline was greater than in age-matched healthy donors and tracked with circulating CD8+ T-cell counts.

Some clones are missing from TCRdb's copy, which holds only in-frame ones; the method was immunoSEQ multiplex PCR. This table has roughly 250,000 clones, 70% appearing once. About this clone: The antigen is unknown.

Germline values: CDR1 LGHNA, CDR2 YSLEER. The CDR3 contains 15 residues. Trimming pared 4 bases from V and 0 bases from J, leaving 10 bases between. The specimen was PBMCs, collected after 24 months of ibrutinib treatment. This chain links TRBV4-3 with TRBJ2-1, with D hard to call. This TCR was sampled from a human donor with chronic lymphocytic leukemia. This CDR3 reads CASSLTEFSYNEQFF. CDR3 in DNA: TGCGCCAGCAGCCTCACGGAATTCTCCTACAATGAGCAGTTCTTC.